These T cell receptor beta chains were read from a single sample in a study of T cell responses to AZD1222 COVID-19 vaccine. Assay: immunoSEQ multiplex PCR; the TCRdb copy retains only in-frame clones and omits some. The table has about 97,000 clones, around nine tenths seen once. Sequencing used peripheral blood, obtained on day 0 of AZD1222 vaccination. Every receptor here comes from an adult in good health. CDR3s include the opening cysteine and the closing phenylalanine or tryptophan. Each record gives: J gene, V gene, clone size, D gene, CDR3 protein, CDR3 DNA. The D gene is left open where the match is weak. The listing skips clone size in some rows; elsewhere it reads once, few, many or a size class.

TRBJ2-3,TRBV5-1,.,.,CASSPARGSSTDTQYF,TGCGCCAGCAGCCCGGCCCGGGGTTCTTCCACAGATACGCAGTATTTT
TRBJ1-1,TRBV5-1,.,TRBD1,CASSLEGGVGEAFF,TGCGCCAGCAGCTTGGAAGGGGGCGTGGGTGAAGCTTTCTTT
TRBJ2-7,TRBV6-2/TRBV6-3,.,TRBD2,CASSLSTSGGWEQYF,TGTGCCAGCAGTCTTTCGACTAGCGGGGGTTGGGAGCAGTACTTC
TRBJ2-5,TRBV5-1,.,TRBD2,CASSLRLAGDGETQYF,TGCGCCAGCAGCTTGAGATTAGCGGGGGACGGAGAGACCCAGTACTTC
TRBJ2-7,TRBV28,.,.,CASSLSGLYEQYF,TGTGCCAGCAGTTTGTCAGGGCTGTACGAGCAGTACTTC
TRBJ1-4,TRBV27,.,.,CASRAGRRLIEKLFF,TGTGCCAGCAGGGCCGGCAGGCGGTTAATTGAAAAACTGTTTTTT
TRBJ2-2,TRBV19,.,TRBD1,CASSRTGDLGELFF,TGTGCCAGTAGTAGGACAGGGGACCTCGGGGAGCTGTTTTTT
TRBJ2-7,TRBV7-9,few,.,CASSLTGHEQYF,TGTGCCAGCAGCCTCACGGGGCACGAGCAGTACTTC
TRBJ1-1,TRBV11-2,.,.,CASSLGGLGEAFF,TGTGCCAGCAGCTTAGGCGGGCTAGGTGAAGCTTTCTTT
TRBJ2-2,TRBV25-1,.,.,CATQANAPGANTGELFF,TGTGCCACCCAGGCAAATGCACCGGGCGCGAACACCGGGGAGCTGTTTTTT
TRBJ1-6,TRBV28,.,TRBD1,CASSLRAGGQGSTLHF,TGTGCCAGCAGTTTAAGGGCGGGGGGACAGGGCAGTACCCTCCACTTT
TRBJ2-5,TRBV7-2,few,TRBD2,CASSPGGAGQETQYF,TGTGCCAGCAGCCCCGGGGGAGCGGGGCAAGAGACCCAGTACTTC
TRBJ1-6,TRBV5-1,.,TRBD1,CASSVAGTGPSPLHF,TGCGCCAGCAGCGTGGCGGGGACAGGTCCCTCACCCCTCCACTTT
TRBJ2-1,TRBV9,.,.,CASSVGGRRGADNEQFF,TGTGCCAGCAGCGTAGGTGGGCGGCGGGGTGCTGACAATGAGCAGTTCTTC
TRBJ1-5,TRBV15,.,.,CATSRGRGAGQPQHF,TGTGCCACCAGCAGGGGAAGGGGCGCGGGTCAGCCCCAGCATTTT
TRBJ2-3,TRBV30,.,.,CAWSVGTSRNTQYF,TGTGCCTGGAGTGTCGGAACTAGCAGGAATACGCAGTATTTT
TRBJ1-6,TRBV30,.,.,CAWRALSAGYNSPLHF,TGTGCCTGGAGGGCCCTTTCCGCGGGCTATAATTCACCCCTCCACTTT
TRBJ1-2,TRBV28,.,TRBD1,CASSQLGQLWGYTF,TGTGCCAGCAGCCAGTTGGGACAGCTGTGGGGCTACACCTTC
TRBJ2-3,TRBV7-2,.,TRBD1,CASGIDRGLRDTQYF,TGTGCCAGCGGTATAGACAGGGGGCTCCGAGATACGCAGTATTTT
TRBJ1-1,TRBV6-1,once,.,CASSDPGTENTEAFF,TGTGCCAGCAGTGATCCTGGGACGGAGAACACTGAAGCTTTCTTT
TRBJ1-1,TRBV6-5,.,.,CASSHTGIYSEAFF,TGTGCCAGCAGCCATACAGGGATTTATTCTGAAGCTTTCTTT
TRBJ1-1,TRBV25-1,.,TRBD1,CASSDPRQGEEAFF,TGTGCCAGCAGTGACCCCCGACAGGGGGAGGAAGCTTTCTTT
TRBJ2-5,TRBV27,.,TRBD1,CADEGGPVGETQYF,TGTGCCGACGAAGGGGGCCCGGTTGGTGAGACCCAGTACTTC
TRBJ2-7,TRBV18,.,TRBD2,CASSAFTSGGSYEQYF,TGTGCCAGCTCAGCCTTCACTAGCGGGGGATCCTACGAGCAGTACTTC
TRBJ1-6,TRBV9,.,.,CASSVGSGDSPLHF,TGTGCCAGCAGCGTAGGCAGTGGGGATTCACCCCTCCACTTT
TRBJ1-4,TRBV3-1/TRBV3-2,once,.,CAFGRGEKLFF,TGTGCCTTTGGTCGAGGAGAAAAACTGTTTTTT
TRBJ1-1,TRBV6-1,.,.,CASSETMVNTEAFF,TGTGCCAGCAGTGAAACAATGGTGAACACTGAAGCTTTCTTT
TRBJ2-5,TRBV7-2,.,.,CASSLGGERETQYF,TGTGCCAGCAGCTTAGGGGGGGAACGAGAGACCCAGTACTTC
TRBJ2-7,TRBV12-2,.,.,CASRVSGLGYEQYF,TGTGCAAGTCGGGTTTCCGGACTAGGCTACGAGCAGTACTTC
TRBJ1-1,TRBV5-5,.,.,CASSLNGGMNTEAFF,TGTGCCAGCAGCTTGAACGGAGGCATGAACACTGAAGCTTTCTTT
TRBJ1-1,TRBV7-9,.,TRBD1,CASSDPQTGKDPNTEAFF,TGTGCCAGCAGCGATCCACAGACAGGGAAGGACCCGAACACTGAAGCTTTCTTT
TRBJ2-1,TRBV30,.,TRBD1,CAWSVSTGGFYNEQFF,TGTGCCTGGAGTGTTAGTACAGGGGGATTTTACAATGAGCAGTTCTTC
TRBJ1-1,TRBV19,.,.,CASSLGQNEAFF,TGTGCCAGTAGTCTCGGACAGAATGAAGCTTTCTTT
TRBJ1-4,TRBV6-6,few,.,CASSYRGDNEKLFF,TGTGCCAGCAGTTACCGGGGAGATAATGAAAAACTGTTTTTT
TRBJ1-1,TRBV5-5,.,TRBD1,CASSLGWAGGLEAFF,TGTGCCAGCAGCTTGGGTTGGGCAGGGGGTCTTGAAGCTTTCTTT
TRBJ2-5,TRBV5-1,.,TRBD1,CASSGETGGEEETQYF,TGCGCCAGCAGCGGAGAGACAGGGGGCGAAGAAGAGACCCAGTACTTC
TRBJ1-2,TRBV12-3/TRBV12-4,.,.,CASSFVLNYGYTF,TGTGCCAGCAGTTTTGTCCTTAACTATGGCTACACCTTC
TRBJ1-1,TRBV19,.,TRBD1,CASSIDLPQGAEAFF,TGTGCCAGTAGTATAGACCTGCCGCAGGGGGCTGAAGCTTTCTTT
TRBJ1-4,TRBV6-5,.,.,CASNRPREKLFF,TGTGCCAGCAACAGGCCGCGGGAAAAACTGTTTTTT
TRBJ1-1,TRBV7-2,.,.,CASSLRQLNTEAFF,TGTGCCAGCAGCTTAAGACAGCTGAACACTGAAGCTTTCTTT
TRBJ2-2,TRBV5-1,.,.,CASKRDRSPGELFF,TGCGCCAGCAAGCGGGACAGGTCACCGGGGGAGCTGTTTTTT
TRBJ2-5,TRBV2,few,.,CASRHGGGYQETQYF,TGTGCCAGCAGGCATGGAGGGGGGTACCAAGAGACCCAGTACTTC
TRBJ1-4,TRBV18,.,.,CASSVQGKNEKLFF,TGTGCCAGCTCAGTGCAGGGGAAGAACGAAAAACTGTTTTTT
TRBJ2-7,TRBV27,.,.,CASRKWGLGAYYEQYF,TGTGCCAGCAGGAAGTGGGGGTTGGGGGCCTACTACGAGCAGTACTTC
TRBJ2-7,TRBV3-1/TRBV3-2,.,.,CASSQDSYEQYF,TGTGCCAGCAGCCAGGATTCCTACGAGCAGTACTTC
TRBJ2-5,TRBV5-1,few,TRBD2,CASSLDAGGLGETQYF,TGCGCCAGCAGCTTGGATGCGGGGGGGCTCGGCGAGACCCAGTACTTC
TRBJ1-1,TRBV5-1,.,.,CASSLDPENTEAFF,TGCGCCAGCAGCTTGGATCCGGAGAACACTGAAGCTTTCTTT
TRBJ1-3,TRBV9,.,TRBD1,CASSAGTGVAGNTIYF,TGTGCCAGCAGCGCCGGGACAGGAGTTGCTGGAAACACCATATATTTT
TRBJ2-1,TRBV12-3/TRBV12-4,.,.,CASRSINEQFF,TGTGCCAGCAGATCAATCAATGAGCAGTTCTTC
TRBJ1-5,TRBV19,once,.,CASSIGGQPQHF,TGTGCCAGTAGTATAGGGGGTCAGCCCCAGCATTTT
TRBJ2-3,TRBV30,.,.,CAWSVGASTDTQYF,TGTGCCTGGAGCGTTGGTGCCAGCACAGATACGCAGTATTTT
TRBJ2-7,TRBV7-2,.,.,CASSITKVGPYEQYF,TGTGCCAGCAGCATTACGAAGGTGGGGCCCTACGAGCAGTACTTC
TRBJ1-3,TRBV9,.,.,CASSVEGSDSGNTIYF,TGTGCCAGCAGCGTAGAAGGGAGCGACTCTGGAAACACCATATATTTT
TRBJ2-6,TRBV18,.,.,CASSPLPVGQISGANVLTF,TGTGCCAGCTCACCACTCCCAGTAGGCCAGATCTCTGGGGCCAACGTCCTGACTTTC
TRBJ2-7,TRBV5-1,once,.,CASSFQDGYEQYF,TGCGCCAGCAGCTTTCAGGACGGCTACGAGCAGTACTTC
TRBJ2-5,TRBV27,.,TRBD2,CASSSVRTGGLETQYF,TGTGCCAGCAGTTCCGTGAGAACGGGGGGGCTGGAGACCCAGTACTTC
TRBJ1-5,TRBV7-8,.,TRBD1,CASSLGDRVVGQPQHF,TGTGCCAGCAGCTTAGGGGACAGGGTAGTGGGTCAGCCCCAGCATTTT
TRBJ1-6,TRBV12-3/TRBV12-4,.,.,CASSFGDSPLHF,TGTGCCAGCAGTTTCGGAGATTCACCCCTCCACTTT
TRBJ1-3,TRBV9,.,.,CASSYSGTAGNTIYF,TGTGCCAGCAGTTATAGCGGTACAGCTGGAAACACCATATATTTT